Below, 27 T cell receptor beta chains from the same sample are listed, as sequenced in a study of T cells in Graves' hyperthyroidism and ophthalmopathy. Researchers took RNA transcripts and amplified the TCR beta CDR3 regions from them. First-round RT-PCR of the TCR CDR3 relied on the HTBI primer set. TCRdb processed the multiplex PCR reads anew with MiXCR; each CDR3 protein has one entry. This table holds 700,000 to 850,000 distinct CDR3 sequences, just over 35% found once. Specimen: blood. These receptors were obtained from a woman aged 35 to 49 with Graves' hyperthyroidism.

The chain couples TRBV29-1 to TRBJ1-2; D is perhaps TRBD1 (5 bases). The germline CDR1 and CDR2 sequences are SQVTM and ANQGSEA. The CDR3 runs to 13 residues. The V gene lost 8 bases and the J gene lost 5 bases, with 18 bases spanning the gap. CDR3 DNA sequence: TGCAGCTTTCTGGGGGGTGTTGGATATGGCTACACCTTC. Amino acid sequence: CSFLGGVGYGYTF.

As regards this clonotype: A much larger clonotype is one base distant, so this may be a read error. V is TRBV9 and J is TRBJ2-7; 7 bases match TRBD1. V lost 3 bases to trimming and J lost 5 bases; unmatched junction nucleotides: 8. This CDR3 region has 14 residues. Germline V gives CDR1 SGDLS, CDR2 YYNGEE. The CDR3 nucleotides read TGTGCCAGCAGCGCCGGACAGGCTCGGAACGAGCAGTACTTC. Protein sequence: CASSAGQARNEQYF.

Concerning this clonotype: No conserved phenylalanine or tryptophan is present at the end of the CDR3, so a read error is the likely explanation. Because the CDR3's place on the DNA is in doubt, the DNA is left out and the CDR3 is given as listed by TCRdb. This sequence joins TRBV7-8 and TRBJ2-5. CDR1 and CDR2 from the germline V gene are SGHVS and FQNEAQ. The CDR3 comprises 10 residues, both ends counted. The CDR3 loop reads CASSLVSMVT.

The genes are TRBV20-1 and TRBJ2-1; D remains unclear. This CDR3 has 13 residues. Trimming shortened V by 6 bases and J by 8 bases, and 17 bases separated the two germline ends. CDR1 DFQATT and CDR2 SNEGSKA come from the germline V gene (reference sequence). CDR3 residues: CSAKAPGTHEQFF. The CDR3 DNA sequence: TGCAGTGCAAAAGCCCCAGGAACCCATGAGCAGTTCTTC.

The chain employs TRBV10-3 and TRBJ2-5, with D perhaps TRBD1 (6 bases). This CDR3 region has 16 residues. V dropped 2 bases and J dropped 5 bases, with 18 bases sitting between them. Germline values: CDR1 ENHRY, CDR2 SYGVKD. The CDR3, as DNA: TGTGCCATCAGTGAGGACTACCGGGACAACGGGGAGACCCAGTACTTC. It translates to CAISEDYRDNGETQYF.

This clonotype was counted many times. The chain couples TRBV14 to TRBJ1-1, with D unclear. The germline gives CDR1 SGHDN, CDR2 FVKESK. The CDR3 is 11 amino acids. V was cut by 2 bases and J by 8 bases, with 6 bases left in between. CDR3 sequence: CASSQLGEAFF. CDR3 bases: TGTGCCAGCAGCCAACTGGGAGAAGCTTTCTTT.

This clonotype was observed at least ten times. This rearrangement joins TRBV12-3 or TRBV12-4 to TRBJ1-2; weak D call: TRBD1 (5 bases). CDR3 size: 14 residues. Trimming left V 0 bases short and J 7 bases short, with 12 bases between. CDR3 in amino acids: CASSLARRVSGYTF. The DNA for the CDR3 is TGTGCCAGCAGTTTAGCGCGCAGGGTATCTGGCTACACCTTC.

Concerning this clonotype itself: This could be a read error, since a much larger clone is one nucleotide away. V and J are TRBV7-2 and TRBJ2-7; a weak D match, TRBD2 (5 bases). The CDR3 loop spans 13 amino acids. CDR1 is SGHTA, CDR2 FQGNSA, per germline. The CDR3 nucleotides read TGTGCCAGCAGCCCCGTGTGGGAGTACGAGCGGTACTTC. It is translated as CASSPVWEYERYF.

This clonotype was counted between two and nine times. The CDR3 DNA sequence: TGTGCCAGCAGTCCTACCCCAGGGAGGAGCACTGAAGCTTTCTTT. Translation gives CASSPTPGRSTEAFF. The V gene is TRBV27, the J gene TRBJ1-1; D might be TRBD1 (5 bases). CDR1 and CDR2 from the germline V gene are MNHEY and SMNVEV (reference sequence). Trimming shortened V by 5 bases and J by 4 bases, and 17 bases separated the two germline ends. CDR3 length equals 15 residues.

V is TRBV6-5 and J is TRBJ1-1; D might be TRBD1 (6 bases). The CDR3 runs to 17 residues. CDR1 and CDR2 (germline): MNHEY, SVGAGI. The V gene lost 7 bases and the J gene lost 4 bases, with 25 bases spanning the gap. This chain's CDR3 is CASKVSGGQVVSTEAFF. CDR3 in DNA: TGTGCCAGCAAAGTATCCGGGGGGCAGGTCGTGAGCACTGAAGCTTTCTTT.

The J gene is TRBJ2-7, the V gene TRBV20-1, with 9 bases that match TRBD2. V dropped 6 bases and J dropped 5; count of bases not matched to a gene: 17. Germline assignment: CDR1 DFQATT and CDR2 SNEGSKA (reference sequence). The CDR3 loop spans 16 amino acids. The CDR3 is CSATKYVAGVSDEQYF. The CDR3 DNA follows: TGCAGTGCCACCAAATACGTAGCGGGAGTTTCTGACGAGCAGTACTTC.

This sequence joins TRBV6-2 or TRBV6-3 and TRBJ1-4; weak D call: TRBD1 (6 bases). Germline V gene sequence: CDR1 MNHEY, CDR2 SVGEGT. V lost 8 bases to trimming and J lost 4 bases, with 11 bases between them. The CDR3 is 13 residues long. In DNA form, the CDR3 reads TGTGCCAGCGAGGACAGCCATAATGAAAAACTGTTTTTT. It yields the protein CASEDSHNEKLFF.

As concerns this clonotype: It may be a read error: a sequence one base away is much more abundant. Written as DNA, the CDR3 is TGCGCCAGCAGCCGGGGGCTAGCGGGGATTGAGACCCAGTACTTC. This gives the protein CASSRGLAGIETQYF. V is TRBV4-3 and J is TRBJ2-5; 9 positions match TRBD2. Losses at the gene ends were 4 bases for V and 5 bases for J; bases not matched to a gene: 8. CDR1 is LGHNA, CDR2 YSLEER, per germline. The CDR3 length is 15 residues.

The sample holds many counts of this clonotype. The chain joins TRBV4-1 to TRBJ2-7, with no clear D. The germline V gene has CDR1 MGHRA and CDR2 YSYEKL. Between the trimmed V and J ends, which lost 1 base and 0 bases, there was a span of 4 bases. This CDR3 has 13 amino acids. The CDR3 spells CASSQVYSYEQYF. The DNA of the CDR3 is TGCGCCAGCAGCCAAGTCTACTCCTACGAGCAGTACTTC.

This chain joins TRBV9 and TRBJ2-2; the D call may be TRBD1 or TRBD2 (6 bases each). V lost 2 bases and J 5 bases, leaving 13 bases between the germline ends. Germline CDR1 is SGDLS and CDR2 is YYNGEE. The CDR3 runs to 15 residues. The CDR3, as DNA: TGTGCCAGCAGCGTTGAAGGGGGAGGTACCGGGGAGCTGTTTTTT. It specifies CASSVEGGGTGELFF.

The chain recombines TRBV29-1 with TRBJ2-7; D is tentatively TRBD1 or TRBD2 (7 bases each). V gave up 8 bases and J gave up 2 bases, with 16 bases separating them. Germline CDR1 reads SQVTM; CDR2 reads ANQGSEA. The CDR3 sequence is 13 residues long. CDR3: CSFAAGGAYEQYF. DNA of the CDR3: TGCAGCTTTGCGGCAGGGGGGGCCTACGAGCAGTACTTC.

CDR3 coding DNA: TGTGCCAGCAGCCGTGACCAGGGGGCAGGGCAGTACTTC. It encodes CASSRDQGAGQYF. The chain uses TRBV12-3 or TRBV12-4 and TRBJ2-7; 8 positions agree with TRBD1. The CDR3 has 13 amino acids. Trimming took 6 bases from V and 9 from J; bases not matched to a gene: 10.

This chain joins TRBV29-1 and TRBJ2-7; D is possibly TRBD1 (6 bases). This CDR3 has 16 amino acids. V was pared by 4 bases and J by 3 bases, with 22 bases between. Germline CDR1 is SQVTM and CDR2 is ANQGSEA. The CDR3 DNA sequence: TGCAGCGTTGTCACCAGGACAGTTAAAAAATACTACGAGCAGTACTTC. Translated, it gives CSVVTRTVKKYYEQYF.

In its sample, this clonotype was seen a few times. The chain recombines TRBV9 with TRBJ2-6; D call uncertain. Per germline, CDR1 SGDLS and CDR2 YYNGEE. This CDR3 comprises 16 residues. Trimming cost V 2 bases and J 0 bases, with 9 bases left between them. CDR3 sequence reads: CASSVTSNSGANVLTF. Here the CDR3 DNA reads TGTGCCAGCAGCGTTACAAGCAACTCTGGGGCCAACGTCCTGACTTTC.

This clonotype was recorded many times. The chain combines TRBV29-1 with TRBJ1-1; a weak D match, TRBD1 (5 bases). This CDR3 is 13 amino acids long. Trimming stripped 7 bases from V and 0 bases from J, with 12 bases between. Germline V gives CDR1 SQVTM, CDR2 ANQGSEA. CDR3 bases: TGCAGCGCCTGGGACGCTATGAACACTGAAGCTTTCTTT. It translates to CSAWDAMNTEAFF.

This clonotype has ten or more counts. The V call is TRBV2, the J call TRBJ2-7; D is undetermined. In germline, CDR1 is SNHLY, CDR2 FYNNEI. Trimming removed 2 bases at V and 0 bases at J, with 8 bases between. The CDR3 runs to 14 residues. CDR3 residues: CASSEWASSYEQYF. CDR3 DNA: TGTGCCAGCAGTGAATGGGCTTCCTCCTACGAGCAGTACTTC.

The chain links TRBV6-5 to TRBJ1-1; D call uncertain. There are 13 residues in the CDR3. Looked up from germline, CDR1 is MNHEY and CDR2 is SVGAGI. The V gene lost 6 bases and the J gene lost 8 bases, with 16 bases spanning the gap. The CDR3 sequence: CASSPWTDSEAFF. The CDR3 DNA follows: TGTGCCAGCAGCCCCTGGACCGACTCGGAAGCTTTCTTT.

The rearrangement joins TRBV2 to TRBJ1-1; D remains ambiguous. The J call may not be correct, given that the DNA end is closer to TRBJ2-1. This CDR3 has 13 residues. Germline CDR1 is SNHLY and CDR2 is FYNNEI. Here the CDR3 DNA reads TGTGCCAGCAGTGAATTTTGGAGTCATTCCCAGTTCTTC. Protein sequence: CASSEFWSHSQFF.

This clonotype appeared many times. The rearrangement links TRBV7-9 to TRBJ1-5, with D possibly being TRBD1 (6 bases). CDR1 SEHNR and CDR2 FQNEAQ come from the germline V gene (reference sequence). Trimming stripped 4 bases from V and 10 bases from J, with 20 bases between. The CDR3 is 15 residues long. The CDR3 nucleotides read TGTGCCAGCAGCTCTGGACAGAGGATGGATGAACCCCAGCATTTT. Translated: CASSSGQRMDEPQHF.

This clonotype came up a few times. The chain is built from TRBV11-1 and TRBJ1-1; 8 bases are shared with TRBD1. In germline, CDR1 is SGHAT, CDR2 FQDESV (reference sequence). The CDR3 totals 16 residues. V was clipped by 4 bases and J by 3 bases; unmatched bases: 10. CDR3 sequence reads: CASSSGQGGSDTEAFF. CDR3 nucleotide sequence: TGTGCCAGCAGCTCAGGACAGGGTGGCAGTGACACTGAAGCTTTCTTT.

This clonotype was seen just once. This chain joins TRBV4-3 and TRBJ1-1, with 9 bases that match TRBD1. The junction had 3 bases not matched to a gene; V was cut back by 0 bases and J by 1 base. This CDR3 has 16 amino acids. Germline V gene sequence: CDR1 LGHNA, CDR2 YSLEER. Here the CDR3 reads CASSQEGQGWNTEAFF. CDR3 DNA sequence: TGCGCCAGCAGCCAAGAGGGACAGGGTTGGAACACTGAAGCTTTCTTT.

The genes are TRBV5-4 and TRBJ1-1, with D unresolved. CDR1 and CDR2 from the germline V gene are SGHNT and YYREEE (reference sequence). The V gene lost 2 bases and the J gene lost 3 bases, with 8 bases spanning the gap. The CDR3 is 13 residues long. The CDR3 DNA reads TGTGCCAGCAGCTTTGAGGTGGACACTGAAGCTTTCTTT. The encoded protein is CASSFEVDTEAFF.